This is a list of T cell receptor beta chains from one sample in a study of blood T cell repertoires in COVID-19. The assay was immunoSEQ multiplex PCR, and TCRdb's table has in-frame clones only and misses some. The sample gives about 360,000 clones, roughly 87% of which show up once; 2% to 2.5% is in the top ten. The sample was PBMCs or T cells enriched from blood (not recorded which). All receptors derive from a woman aged 40 to 50 with acute COVID-19. The CDR3 runs from the conserved cysteine through the conserved F or W. A D gene is named only where the DNA matches it firmly. The size field is filled for only some rows; it gives once, few, many or a size class.

CDR3 protein: CASSLRTGSGQETQYF; CDR3 DNA: TGTGCCAGCAGCCTCCGGACAGGGTCGGGCCAAGAGACCCAGTACTTC; CDR3 length: 16; D gene: TRBD1; V gene: TRBV7-9; J gene: TRBJ2-5; clone size: .
CDR3 protein: CASINPEGRGETQYF; CDR3 DNA: TGTGCCAGCATAAATCCCGAGGGGAGGGGAGAGACCCAGTACTTC; CDR3 length: 15; D gene: TRBD2; V gene: TRBV6-5; J gene: TRBJ2-5; clone size: .
CDR3 protein: CASSSQGTSNQPQHF; CDR3 DNA: TGTGCCAGCAGCTCACAGGGCACGAGCAATCAGCCCCAGCATTTT; CDR3 length: 15; D gene: .; V gene: TRBV11-2; J gene: TRBJ1-5; clone size: once
CDR3 protein: CARSHYEQYF; CDR3 DNA: TGTGCCAGAAGTCACTACGAGCAGTACTTC; CDR3 length: 10; D gene: .; V gene: TRBV7-5; J gene: TRBJ2-7; clone size: .
CDR3 protein: CASSPLTGNEQYF; CDR3 DNA: TGTGCCAGCTCACCACTAACAGGGAACGAGCAGTACTTC; CDR3 length: 13; D gene: .; V gene: TRBV18; J gene: TRBJ2-7; clone size: .
CDR3 protein: CASSHSGGSVFF; CDR3 DNA: TGTGCCAGCAGCCACTCAGGGGGCTCCGTGTTTTTT; CDR3 length: 12; D gene: TRBD1; V gene: TRBV7-9; J gene: TRBJ1-4; clone size: .
CDR3 protein: CASSHGTGPLTSTQYF; CDR3 DNA: TGTGCCAGCAGCCACGGGACAGGGCCGCTAACGAGTACGCAGTATTTT; CDR3 length: 16; D gene: TRBD1; V gene: TRBV7-9; J gene: TRBJ2-3; clone size: .
CDR3 protein: CASTVDRGDEQYF; CDR3 DNA: TGTGCCAGCACCGTGGACAGGGGTGACGAGCAGTACTTC; CDR3 length: 13; D gene: TRBD1; V gene: TRBV12-3/TRBV12-4; J gene: TRBJ2-7; clone size: .
CDR3 protein: CASSQMRVETQYF; CDR3 DNA: TGCGCCAGCAGCCAAATGCGTGTAGAGACCCAGTACTTC; CDR3 length: 13; D gene: .; V gene: TRBV4-1; J gene: TRBJ2-5; clone size: .
CDR3 protein: CASSYPGVDEQFF; CDR3 DNA: TGTGCCAGCAGCTACCCGGGGGTGGATGAGCAGTTCTTC; CDR3 length: 13; D gene: .; V gene: TRBV5-5; J gene: TRBJ2-1; clone size: .
CDR3 protein: CASIRGDGSPLHF; CDR3 DNA: TGTGCCAGCATCCGAGGTGACGGGTCACCCCTCCACTTT; CDR3 length: 13; D gene: .; V gene: TRBV5-5; J gene: TRBJ1-6; clone size: .
CDR3 protein: CASMGTGHEKLFF; CDR3 DNA: TGTGCCAGCATGGGGACAGGGCATGAAAAACTGTTTTTT; CDR3 length: 13; D gene: TRBD1; V gene: TRBV3-1/TRBV3-2; J gene: TRBJ1-4; clone size: .
CDR3 protein: CASSKQGRAIADTQYF; CDR3 DNA: TGTGCCAGCAGCAAACAGGGTCGGGCAATCGCAGATACGCAGTATTTT; CDR3 length: 16; D gene: .; V gene: TRBV5-4; J gene: TRBJ2-3; clone size: .
CDR3 protein: CASSSGLSAGELFF; CDR3 DNA: TGTGCCAGCAGCAGCGGACTGTCAGCCGGGGAGCTGTTTTTT; CDR3 length: 14; D gene: .; V gene: TRBV5-4; J gene: TRBJ2-2; clone size: .
CDR3 protein: CATSETLAGEPPETQYF; CDR3 DNA: TGTGCCACCAGTGAGACACTAGCGGGGGAGCCCCCAGAGACCCAGTACTTC; CDR3 length: 17; D gene: TRBD2; V gene: TRBV24-1; J gene: TRBJ2-5; clone size: .
CDR3 protein: CASSPDRGYGYTF; CDR3 DNA: TGTGCCAGCAGCCCCGACAGGGGCTATGGCTACACCTTC; CDR3 length: 13; D gene: TRBD1; V gene: TRBV11-2; J gene: TRBJ1-2; clone size: .
CDR3 protein: CASCIQVNTEAFF; CDR3 DNA: TGTGCCAGCTGCATACAGGTGAACACTGAAGCTTTCTTT; CDR3 length: 13; D gene: .; V gene: TRBV2; J gene: TRBJ1-1; clone size: .
CDR3 protein: CAWSGYSQIYGYTF; CDR3 DNA: TGTGCCTGGAGTGGGTACAGTCAAATCTATGGCTACACCTTC; CDR3 length: 14; D gene: .; V gene: TRBV30; J gene: TRBJ1-2; clone size: .
CDR3 protein: CASSPSFHQPQHF; CDR3 DNA: TGTGCCAGCTCACCGTCTTTTCATCAGCCCCAGCATTTT; CDR3 length: 13; D gene: .; V gene: TRBV18; J gene: TRBJ1-5; clone size: .
CDR3 protein: CASSLIPEKNTEAFF; CDR3 DNA: TGTGCCAGCAGCTTGATCCCGGAGAAGAACACTGAAGCTTTCTTT; CDR3 length: 15; D gene: .; V gene: TRBV5-5; J gene: TRBJ1-1; clone size: once
CDR3 protein: CASSLYGMSGMNTEAFF; CDR3 DNA: TGCGCCAGCAGCTTGTACGGGATGTCGGGGATGAACACTGAAGCTTTCTTT; CDR3 length: 17; D gene: .; V gene: TRBV5-1; J gene: TRBJ1-1; clone size: .
CDR3 protein: CASSLRQGKETQYF; CDR3 DNA: TGTGCCAGCAGCTTGAGGCAGGGAAAAGAGACCCAGTACTTC; CDR3 length: 14; D gene: .; V gene: TRBV7-8; J gene: TRBJ2-5; clone size: .
CDR3 protein: CASSPPRDGNTIYF; CDR3 DNA: TGTGCCAGCTCACCTCCCAGGGATGGAAACACCATATATTTT; CDR3 length: 14; D gene: .; V gene: TRBV18; J gene: TRBJ1-3; clone size: .
CDR3 protein: CASWDRLNEKLFF; CDR3 DNA: TGTGCCTCCTGGGACAGGCTGAACGAAAAACTGTTTTTT; CDR3 length: 13; D gene: TRBD1; V gene: TRBV30; J gene: TRBJ1-4; clone size: .
CDR3 protein: CASSLGGGSGGYTF; CDR3 DNA: TGTGCCAGCAGCTTGGGGGGAGGATCAGGTGGCTACACCTTC; CDR3 length: 14; D gene: .; V gene: TRBV5-6; J gene: TRBJ1-2; clone size: .
CDR3 protein: CASSPLAGSSYGYTF; CDR3 DNA: TGCGCCAGCAGCCCCTTAGCGGGGAGTAGCTATGGCTACACCTTC; CDR3 length: 15; D gene: .; V gene: TRBV5-1; J gene: TRBJ1-2; clone size: .
CDR3 protein: CASRAGATDTQYF; CDR3 DNA: TGTGCCAGCAGGGCAGGGGCCACAGATACGCAGTATTTT; CDR3 length: 13; D gene: .; V gene: TRBV6-5; J gene: TRBJ2-3; clone size: .
CDR3 protein: CASSFRRGPPNEQFF; CDR3 DNA: TGTGCCAGCAGCTTCCGGAGGGGTCCGCCGAATGAGCAGTTCTTC; CDR3 length: 15; D gene: .; V gene: TRBV7-8; J gene: TRBJ2-1; clone size: .
CDR3 protein: CASSPLDRDTEAFF; CDR3 DNA: TGTGCCAGCAGCCCCTTGGACAGGGACACTGAAGCTTTCTTT; CDR3 length: 14; D gene: TRBD1; V gene: TRBV27; J gene: TRBJ1-1; clone size: .
CDR3 protein: CSASPNDGNNSPLHF; CDR3 DNA: TGCAGTGCTAGTCCAAACGACGGGAATAATTCACCCCTCCACTTT; CDR3 length: 15; D gene: .; V gene: TRBV20-1; J gene: TRBJ1-6; clone size: .
CDR3 protein: CASSGTGSLVGYTF; CDR3 DNA: TGTGCCAGCAGTGGGACAGGTTCTTTGGTGGGCTACACCTTC; CDR3 length: 14; D gene: TRBD1; V gene: TRBV27; J gene: TRBJ1-2; clone size: .
CDR3 protein: CASSLDRVSPEAFF; CDR3 DNA: TGTGCCAGCTCACTCGACAGGGTCTCGCCTGAAGCTTTCTTT; CDR3 length: 14; D gene: TRBD1; V gene: TRBV18; J gene: TRBJ1-1; clone size: .
CDR3 protein: CASSRDLVAQETQYF; CDR3 DNA: TGTGCCAGCAGCCGGGACTTAGTTGCCCAAGAGACCCAGTACTTC; CDR3 length: 15; D gene: .; V gene: TRBV6-5; J gene: TRBJ2-5; clone size: .
CDR3 protein: CASTGQTNTGELFF; CDR3 DNA: TGTGCCAGCACGGGACAAACGAACACCGGGGAGCTGTTTTTT; CDR3 length: 14; D gene: .; V gene: TRBV9; J gene: TRBJ2-2; clone size: .
CDR3 protein: CASSRQGARGTQYF; CDR3 DNA: TGTGCCAGCAGCCGACAGGGGGCGAGGGGGACCCAGTACTTC; CDR3 length: 14; D gene: TRBD1; V gene: TRBV14; J gene: TRBJ2-5; clone size: .
CDR3 protein: CASSSGDRGYNEQFF; CDR3 DNA: TGTGCCAGCAGCAGTGGGGACAGGGGCTACAATGAGCAGTTCTTC; CDR3 length: 15; D gene: TRBD1; V gene: TRBV5-5; J gene: TRBJ2-1; clone size: .
CDR3 protein: CATSEGAGNEQFF; CDR3 DNA: TGTGCCACCAGTGAAGGGGCCGGCAATGAGCAGTTCTTC; CDR3 length: 13; D gene: .; V gene: TRBV24-1; J gene: TRBJ2-1; clone size: .
CDR3 protein: CASSIKAGGSNEQYF; CDR3 DNA: TGTGCCAGTAGTATAAAGGCAGGGGGGTCCAACGAGCAGTACTTC; CDR3 length: 15; D gene: .; V gene: TRBV19; J gene: TRBJ2-7; clone size: .
CDR3 protein: CASSEDRYGGEQFF; CDR3 DNA: TGTGCCAGCAGTGAGGACAGGTACGGCGGTGAGCAGTTCTTC; CDR3 length: 14; D gene: TRBD1; V gene: TRBV6-1; J gene: TRBJ2-1; clone size: .
CDR3 protein: CASSRAGVHTGELFF; CDR3 DNA: TGTGCCAGTAGTAGGGCAGGGGTCCACACCGGGGAGCTGTTTTTT; CDR3 length: 15; D gene: .; V gene: TRBV19; J gene: TRBJ2-2; clone size: few
CDR3 protein: CASSLLAGADTGELFF; CDR3 DNA: TGTGCCAGCAGCTTACTAGCGGGGGCTGACACCGGGGAGCTGTTTTTT; CDR3 length: 16; D gene: TRBD2; V gene: TRBV2; J gene: TRBJ2-2; clone size: once
CDR3 protein: CASNRDRGTGELFF; CDR3 DNA: TGTGCCAGCAACCGGGACAGGGGGACCGGGGAGCTGTTTTTT; CDR3 length: 14; D gene: TRBD1; V gene: TRBV6-5; J gene: TRBJ2-2; clone size: .
CDR3 protein: CASSSLDRLNTEAFF; CDR3 DNA: TGTGCCAGTAGTAGTTTAGACAGACTGAACACTGAAGCTTTCTTT; CDR3 length: 15; D gene: .; V gene: TRBV19; J gene: TRBJ1-1; clone size: few
CDR3 protein: CASSSRTGGPYEQYF; CDR3 DNA: TGTGCCAGCAGCTCACGGACAGGGGGTCCCTACGAGCAGTACTTC; CDR3 length: 15; D gene: TRBD1; V gene: TRBV7-9; J gene: TRBJ2-7; clone size: .
CDR3 protein: CASSLFSTGNTIYF; CDR3 DNA: TGTGCCAGCAGCTTGTTTTCAACCGGGAACACCATATATTTT; CDR3 length: 14; D gene: .; V gene: TRBV5-4; J gene: TRBJ1-3; clone size: .
CDR3 protein: CASSESGGNYGYTF; CDR3 DNA: TGTGCCAGCAGTGAATCGGGCGGGAACTATGGCTACACCTTC; CDR3 length: 14; D gene: .; V gene: TRBV6-1; J gene: TRBJ1-2; clone size: once
CDR3 protein: CAWLDRFGDGYTF; CDR3 DNA: TGTGCCTGGTTGGACAGGTTCGGGGATGGCTACACCTTC; CDR3 length: 13; D gene: TRBD1; V gene: TRBV30; J gene: TRBJ1-2; clone size: .
CDR3 protein: CASSFEDSYLYGYTF; CDR3 DNA: TGCGCCAGCAGCTTCGAAGATTCCTACCTCTATGGCTACACCTTC; CDR3 length: 15; D gene: .; V gene: TRBV5-1; J gene: TRBJ1-2; clone size: .
CDR3 protein: CATSLPRKGYTF; CDR3 DNA: TGTGCCACCTCACTCCCGCGTAAGGGCTACACCTTC; CDR3 length: 12; D gene: .; V gene: TRBV3-1/TRBV3-2; J gene: TRBJ1-2; clone size: .
CDR3 protein: CASSFRGRNEQFF; CDR3 DNA: TGTGCCAGCAGTTTCAGGGGGCGAAATGAGCAGTTCTTC; CDR3 length: 13; D gene: TRBD1; V gene: TRBV27; J gene: TRBJ2-1; clone size: .
CDR3 protein: CSVPGLRGANVLTF; CDR3 DNA: TGCAGCGTTCCAGGGTTACGTGGGGCCAACGTCCTGACTTTC; CDR3 length: 14; D gene: .; V gene: TRBV29-1; J gene: TRBJ2-6; clone size: .
CDR3 protein: CASSLGPGYNSPLHF; CDR3 DNA: TGTGCCAGCAGTTTAGGCCCGGGTTATAATTCACCCCTCCACTTT; CDR3 length: 15; D gene: .; V gene: TRBV27; J gene: TRBJ1-6; clone size: .
CDR3 protein: CASSIVRQGANSPLHF; CDR3 DNA: TGTGCCAGTAGTATCGTCCGACAGGGAGCTAATTCACCCCTCCACTTT; CDR3 length: 16; D gene: TRBD1; V gene: TRBV19; J gene: TRBJ1-6; clone size: few
CDR3 protein: CASSEASGLDSSNQPQHF; CDR3 DNA: TGTGCCAGCAGTGAAGCATCCGGACTGGACAGCTCCAATCAGCCCCAGCATTTT; CDR3 length: 18; D gene: .; V gene: TRBV2; J gene: TRBJ1-5; clone size: .
CDR3 protein: CASSLDRGNSPLHF; CDR3 DNA: TGCGCCAGCAGCTTGGACAGGGGAAATTCACCCCTCCACTTT; CDR3 length: 14; D gene: TRBD1; V gene: TRBV5-1; J gene: TRBJ1-6; clone size: .
CDR3 protein: CASSPGYQETQYF; CDR3 DNA: TGTGCCAGCAGCCCCGGGTACCAAGAGACCCAGTACTTC; CDR3 length: 13; D gene: .; V gene: TRBV9; J gene: TRBJ2-5; clone size: .
CDR3 protein: CASSIFGQGRENTEAFF; CDR3 DNA: TGTGCCAGTAGTATATTTGGACAGGGGCGTGAGAACACTGAAGCTTTCTTT; CDR3 length: 17; D gene: TRBD1; V gene: TRBV19; J gene: TRBJ1-1; clone size: .
CDR3 protein: CASSLVASSSYNSPLHF; CDR3 DNA: TGTGCCAGCAGCTTAGTCGCCTCGAGCTCCTATAATTCACCCCTCCACTTT; CDR3 length: 17; D gene: .; V gene: TRBV7-9; J gene: TRBJ1-6; clone size: .
CDR3 protein: CASSTSGGREKLFF; CDR3 DNA: TGTGCCAGTAGTACCTCAGGGGGCCGGGAAAAACTGTTTTTT; CDR3 length: 14; D gene: TRBD1; V gene: TRBV19; J gene: TRBJ1-4; clone size: .
CDR3 protein: CASSLVAGLSGELFF; CDR3 DNA: TGTGCCAGCAGCTTAGTTGCAGGGCTGAGCGGGGAGCTGTTTTTT; CDR3 length: 15; D gene: .; V gene: TRBV7-2; J gene: TRBJ2-2; clone size: .